This T cell receptor beta chain was found in a study of cytomegalovirus exposure and HLA in healthy donors. This clone showed up just a few times. This CDR3 is built from 15 residues. The germline gives CDR1 MNHEY, CDR2 SVGAGI. Trimming took 6 bases from V and 1 from J, leaving 15 bases between them. Primers for the PCR totalled 60 Vbeta and 13 Jbeta. The data were produced by immunoSEQ multiplex PCR, yet TCRdb's version contains in-frame clones alone and is incomplete. The table has around 100,000 clones, around 84% seen once. This chain connects TRBV6-5 to TRBJ2-5; D uncertain. The receptor's source is a man aged 30-40 years in good health and CMV-seropositive. The sample consisted of PBMCs. The CDR3 coding sequence is TGTGCCAGCAGGAGAGACTTACTTCCCCAAGAGACCCAGTACTTC. It is translated as CASRRDLLPQETQYF.